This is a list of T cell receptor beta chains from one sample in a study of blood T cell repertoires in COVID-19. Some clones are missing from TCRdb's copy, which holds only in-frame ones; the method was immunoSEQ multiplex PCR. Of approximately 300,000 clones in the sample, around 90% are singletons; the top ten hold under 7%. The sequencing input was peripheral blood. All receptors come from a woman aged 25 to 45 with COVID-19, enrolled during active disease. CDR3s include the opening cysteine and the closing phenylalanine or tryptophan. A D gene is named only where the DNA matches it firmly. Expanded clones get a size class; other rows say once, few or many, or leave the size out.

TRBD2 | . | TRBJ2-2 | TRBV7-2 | TGTGCCAGCAGGGGGACTAGCGGGGCCGGGGAGCTGTTTTTT | CASRGTSGAGELFF
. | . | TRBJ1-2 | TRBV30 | TGTGCCTGGAGCTCCCGGACAGCCTATGGCTACACCTTC | CAWSSRTAYGYTF
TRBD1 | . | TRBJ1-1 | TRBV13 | TGTGCCAGCAGCCAACGGGACAGGGGTTTGGACACTGAAGCTTTCTTT | CASSQRDRGLDTEAFF
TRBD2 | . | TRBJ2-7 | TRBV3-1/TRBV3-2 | TGTGCCAGCCGACGGGGGGGCGAGCAGTACTTC | CASRRGGEQYF
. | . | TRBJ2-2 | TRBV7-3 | TGTGCCAGCAGCAAACCGCGCGGGGACAACACCGGGGAGCTGTTTTTT | CASSKPRGDNTGELFF
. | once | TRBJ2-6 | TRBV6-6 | TGTGCCAGCAGTTACTCGAGGGACACCGGTCTGACTTTC | CASSYSRDTGLTF
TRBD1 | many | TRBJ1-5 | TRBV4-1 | TGCGCCAGCAGCCAAGATTTTAGAACAGGGGTTGACTGGGGACAGCCCCAGCATTTT | CASSQDFRTGVDWGQPQHF
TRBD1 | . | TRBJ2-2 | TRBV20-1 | TGCAGTGCTAGTGGACTCCACAGGGGGCGCAACACCGGGGAGCTGTTTTTT | CSASGLHRGRNTGELFF
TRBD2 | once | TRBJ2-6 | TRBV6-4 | TGTGCCAGCAGTGAAGTCGGGGGGGCGATCTCTGGGGCCAACGTCCTGACTTTC | CASSEVGGAISGANVLTF
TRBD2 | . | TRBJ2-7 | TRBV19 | TGTGCCAGTAGTCCCGGGGGGGCCCCCAGCTACGAGCAGTACTTC | CASSPGGAPSYEQYF
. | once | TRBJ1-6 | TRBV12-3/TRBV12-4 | TGTGCCAGCAGAGAACAGGGAATTTGGGCCCTCCACTTT | CASREQGIWALHF
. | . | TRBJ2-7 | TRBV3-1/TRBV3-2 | TGTGCCAGCAGCCGCCAGACGGCAGGGATGGGCGAGCAGTACTTC | CASSRQTAGMGEQYF
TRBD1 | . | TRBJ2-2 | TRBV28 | TGTGCCAGCAGCAACACAGGGGCCGGGGAGCTGTTTTTT | CASSNTGAGELFF
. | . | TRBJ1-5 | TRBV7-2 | TGTGCCAGCAGCTTAGAACAACGCAGCAATCAGCCCCAGCATTTT | CASSLEQRSNQPQHF
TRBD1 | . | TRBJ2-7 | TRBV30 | TGTGCCTGGGGATTGTCAGGGGGCTGGGTCGAGCAGTACTTC | CAWGLSGGWVEQYF
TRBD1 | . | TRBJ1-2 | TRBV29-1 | TGCAGCGCCGTCCAGGGGGAGGGCTACACCTTC | CSAVQGEGYTF
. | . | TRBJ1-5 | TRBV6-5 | TGTGCCACTACAGGGACGTGGGGAAGCAATCAGCCCCAGCATTTT | CATTGTWGSNQPQHF
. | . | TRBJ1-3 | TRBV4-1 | TGCGCCAGCAGCCAAGAAGGTGGGGCCCCTGGAAACACCATATATTTT | CASSQEGGAPGNTIYF
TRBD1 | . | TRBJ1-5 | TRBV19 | TGTGCCAGTAGTATAGCGACCAGGGGGCTAGCTCAGCCCCAGCATTTT | CASSIATRGLAQPQHF
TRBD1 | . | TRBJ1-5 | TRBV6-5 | TGTGCCAGCAGCCGACAGGGCGACATGGAGCCCCAGCATTTT | CASSRQGDMEPQHF
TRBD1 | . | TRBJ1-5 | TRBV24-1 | TGTGCCACCAGTGAGACGACAGGGAGAAATCAGCCCCAGCATTTT | CATSETTGRNQPQHF
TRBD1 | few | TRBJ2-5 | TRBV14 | TGTGCCAGCAGCCAAGATAGGGGGCAGGAAGAGACCCAGTACTTC | CASSQDRGQEETQYF
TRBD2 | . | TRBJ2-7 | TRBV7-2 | TGTGCCAGCAGCTTAGGGCTAGCGGCCTACGAGCAGTACTTC | CASSLGLAAYEQYF
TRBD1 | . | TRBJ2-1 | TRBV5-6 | TGTGCCAGCACCCGGGACAGGGGCAGCCATGAGCAGTTCTTC | CASTRDRGSHEQFF
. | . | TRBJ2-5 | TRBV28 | TGTGCCAGCAGTTCCACATGGACAGAGAGAGAGACCCAGTACTTC | CASSSTWTERETQYF
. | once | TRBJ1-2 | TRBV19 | TGTGCCAGTAGTATGGAGGGAGGCTATGGCTACACCTTC | CASSMEGGYGYTF